This T cell receptor beta chain stems from a study of blood T cell repertoires in COVID-19. As for the study in general: Researchers got acute and convalescent COVID-19 samples from the United States, Italy and Spain. From T cells, B-cell-depleted T cells, or PBMCs came the material, which was cDNA or gDNA.

In the authors' workflow: Quantification of nucleated cells was approximated via reference gene primer amplification. Clones were sequenced by immunoSEQ multiplex PCR, and TCRdb holds only the in-frame ones, with some missing. V and J calls and clone size follow that table, whereas D and trimming were derived from the DNA. The repertoire holds tens of thousands of clones, with roughly 93% as singletons. V gave up 0 bases and J gave up 1 base, with 9 bases separating them. The CDR3 contains 16 residues. The germline CDR1 and CDR2 sequences are LNHNV and YYDKDF (reference sequence). The sequenced sample consisted of peripheral blood. The TCR sequence derives from a human donor in a cohort sampled during active COVID-19. The chain employs TRBV15 and TRBJ2-2; no definite D call. CDR3 residues: CATSRDLNRNTGELFF. The CDR3 nucleotides are TGTGCCACCAGCAGAGATCTGAACAGGAACACCGGGGAGCTGTTTTTT. Supplemented by reference TRBV15 and TRBJ2-2, the full variable domain reads DAMVIQNPRYQVTQFGKPVTLSCSQTLNHNVMYWYQQKSSQAPKLLFHYYDKDFNNEADTPDNFQSRRPNTSFCFLDIRSPGLGDTAMYLCATSRDLNRNTGELFFGEGSRLTVL.